This T cell receptor (beta chain) was sequenced for a study of cytomegalovirus exposure and HLA in healthy donors. Study results and caveats: High specificity and sensitivity for cytomegalovirus status were reported for the classifier.

Each donor was healthy, and each was a bone marrow donor. Germline lookup yields CDR1 SGHNT and CDR2 YYREEE (reference sequence). This CDR3 region has 17 residues. The PCR ran on 60 Vbeta and 13 Jbeta primers. The protocol was immunoSEQ multiplex PCR, while the TCRdb copy is restricted to in-frame clones and leaves out a portion. The sample lists 55,000 to 85,000 clones; about 61% were seen once. This clone was detected a few times. Its target is not known. This TCR derives from a woman between 45 and 65 years old in good health and CMV-seronegative. Sequencing used PBMCs. The chain employs TRBV5-4 and TRBJ2-2; 8 nucleotides align to TRBD1. The CDR3 bases are TGTGCTAGCGGTTGGGGCCAGGGGGCACCAAGCACCGGGGAGCTGTTTTTT. Its protein product is CASGWGQGAPSTGELFF.